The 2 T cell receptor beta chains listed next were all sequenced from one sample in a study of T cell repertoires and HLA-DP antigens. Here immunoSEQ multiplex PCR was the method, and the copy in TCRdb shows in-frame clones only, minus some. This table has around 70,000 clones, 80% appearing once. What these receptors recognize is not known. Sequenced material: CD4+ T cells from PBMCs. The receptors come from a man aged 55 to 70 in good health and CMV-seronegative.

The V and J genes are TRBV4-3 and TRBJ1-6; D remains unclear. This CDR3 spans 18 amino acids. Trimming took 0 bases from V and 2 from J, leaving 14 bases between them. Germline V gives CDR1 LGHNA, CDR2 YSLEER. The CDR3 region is CASSQDRQAATYNSPLHF. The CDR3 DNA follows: TGCGCCAGCAGCCAAGATCGGCAGGCGGCAACCTATAATTCACCCCTCCACTTT.

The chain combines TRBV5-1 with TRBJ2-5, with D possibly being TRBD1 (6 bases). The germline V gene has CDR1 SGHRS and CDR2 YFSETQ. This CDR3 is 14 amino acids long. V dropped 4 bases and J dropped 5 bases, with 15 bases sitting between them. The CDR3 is CASSETTTGETQYF. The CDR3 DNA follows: TGCGCCAGCAGCGAGACTACAACAGGGGAGACCCAGTACTTC.